These 5 T cell receptor beta chains were sequenced from one sample in a study of blood T cell repertoires in COVID-19. Clones were read by immunoSEQ multiplex PCR, and TCRdb kept only the in-frame ones, dropping some. Found here are approximately 300,000 clones, 89% of them singletons; the top ten hold 5% to 5.5%. Sample: PBMCs or T cells enriched from blood (not recorded which). These receptors all come from a man aged 60-69 years who had recovered from COVID-19.

This chain uses TRBV7-2 with TRBJ2-5; maybe TRBD2 (6 bases). Germline V gene sequence: CDR1 SGHTA, CDR2 FQGNSA. The V end lost 2 bases, the J end lost 5 bases, and 15 bases lay between the germline ends. The CDR3 has 15 residues. CDR3 region: CASSLYGSGGETQYF. The CDR3 nucleotides are TGTGCCAGCAGCTTATACGGGAGTGGTGGGGAGACCCAGTACTTC.

CDR3 coding DNA: TGTGCCAGCAGTTTCACAGCCTCTGGAAACACCATATATTTT. Translating it yields CASSFTASGNTIYF. The chain couples TRBV27 to TRBJ1-3; D gene unclear. Trimming left V 3 bases short and J 0 bases short, with 6 bases between. From germline, CDR1 is MNHEY and CDR2 SMNVEV (reference sequence). The CDR3 totals 14 residues.

This chain connects TRBV20-1 to TRBJ2-1; 7 positions match TRBD2. This CDR3 region has 11 residues. Looked up from germline, CDR1 is DFQATT and CDR2 is SNEGSKA (reference sequence). The CDR3, as DNA: TGCGGAGGGACTAAAAACAATGAGCAGTTCTTC. Translation: CGGTKNNEQFF.

CDR3 bases: TGTGCCAGCAGCTTGGATCCGAACAGGGCTCAGCCCCAGCATTTT. It encodes CASSLDPNRAQPQHF. This rearrangement joins TRBV5-8 to TRBJ1-5, with a possible D match to TRBD1 (6 bases). CDR1 is SGHTS, CDR2 YDEGEE, per germline. V was clipped by 0 bases and J by 6 bases, with 13 bases between them. The CDR3 runs to 15 residues.

The V and J genes are TRBV27 and TRBJ2-7; 11 bases map to TRBD2. This CDR3 is 16 amino acids long. The germline V gene encodes CDR1 MNHEY and CDR2 SMNVEV (reference sequence). With V trimmed by 7 bases and J by 3 bases, 11 bases remained unmatched. CDR3 sequence reads: CASTPRTSGFIYEQYF. In DNA, the CDR3 is TGTGCCAGCACCCCAAGGACTAGCGGGTTTATCTACGAGCAGTACTTC.